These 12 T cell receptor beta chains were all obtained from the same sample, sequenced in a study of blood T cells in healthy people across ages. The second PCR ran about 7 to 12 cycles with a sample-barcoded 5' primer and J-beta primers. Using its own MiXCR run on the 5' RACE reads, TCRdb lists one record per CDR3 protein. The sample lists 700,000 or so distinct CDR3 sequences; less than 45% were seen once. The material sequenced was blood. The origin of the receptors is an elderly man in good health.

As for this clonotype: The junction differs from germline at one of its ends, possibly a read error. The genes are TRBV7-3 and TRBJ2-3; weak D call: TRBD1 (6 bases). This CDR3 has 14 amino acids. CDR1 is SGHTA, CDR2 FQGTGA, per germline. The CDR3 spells CPSSLGGGTDTQYF. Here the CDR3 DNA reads TGTCCCAGCAGCCTAGGGGGAGGCACAGATACGCAGTATTTT. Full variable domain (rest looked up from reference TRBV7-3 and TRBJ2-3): GAGVSQTPSNKVTEKGKYVELRCDPISGHTALYWYRQSLGQGPEFLIYFQGTGAADDSGLPNDRFFAVRPEGSVSTLKIQRTERGDSAVYLCPSSLGGGTDTQYFGPGTRLTVL.

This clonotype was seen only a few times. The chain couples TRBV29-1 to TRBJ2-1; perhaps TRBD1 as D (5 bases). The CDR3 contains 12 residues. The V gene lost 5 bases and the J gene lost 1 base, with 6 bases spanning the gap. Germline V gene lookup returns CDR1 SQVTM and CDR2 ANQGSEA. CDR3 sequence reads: CSVRQSYNEQFF. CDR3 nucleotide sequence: TGCAGCGTTCGACAGTCCTACAATGAGCAGTTCTTC.

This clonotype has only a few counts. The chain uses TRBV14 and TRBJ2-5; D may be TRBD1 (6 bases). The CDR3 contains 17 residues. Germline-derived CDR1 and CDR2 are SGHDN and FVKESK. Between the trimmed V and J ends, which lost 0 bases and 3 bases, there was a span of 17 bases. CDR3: CASSQDVGAVRKETQYF. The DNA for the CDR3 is TGTGCCAGCAGCCAAGATGTGGGGGCCGTGAGAAAAGAGACCCAGTACTTC. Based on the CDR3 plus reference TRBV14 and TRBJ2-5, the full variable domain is EAGVTQFPSHSVIEKGQTVTLRCDPISGHDNLYWYRRVMGKEIKFLLHFVKESKQDESGMPNNRFLAERTGGTYSTLKVQPAELEDSGVYFCASSQDVGAVRKETQYFGPGTRLLVL.

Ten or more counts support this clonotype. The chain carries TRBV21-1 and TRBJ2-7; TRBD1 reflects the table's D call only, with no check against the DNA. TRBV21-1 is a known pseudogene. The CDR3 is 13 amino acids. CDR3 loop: CASSKVQAYEQYF. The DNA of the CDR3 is TGTGCCAGCAGCAAGGTACAGGCCTACGAGCAGTACTTC.

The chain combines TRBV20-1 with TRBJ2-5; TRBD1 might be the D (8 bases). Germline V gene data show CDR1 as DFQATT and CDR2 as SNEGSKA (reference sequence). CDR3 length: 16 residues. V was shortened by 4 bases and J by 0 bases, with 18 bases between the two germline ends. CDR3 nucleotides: TGCAGTGCTATGGCGGGAGTCAGGGGGCACCAAGAGACCCAGTACTTC. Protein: CSAMAGVRGHQETQYF.

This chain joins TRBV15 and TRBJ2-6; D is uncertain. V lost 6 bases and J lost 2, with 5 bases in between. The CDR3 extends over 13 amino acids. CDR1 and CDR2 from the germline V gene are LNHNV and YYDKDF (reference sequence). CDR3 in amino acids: CATRGTGANVLTF. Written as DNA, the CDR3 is TGTGCCACCAGGGGAACTGGGGCCAACGTCCTGACTTTC.

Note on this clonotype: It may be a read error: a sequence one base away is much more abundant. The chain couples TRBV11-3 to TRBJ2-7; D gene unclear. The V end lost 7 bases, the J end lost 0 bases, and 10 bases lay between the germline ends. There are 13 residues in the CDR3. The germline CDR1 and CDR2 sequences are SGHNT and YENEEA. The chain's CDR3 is CASTSDHSYEQYF. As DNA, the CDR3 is TGTGCCAGCACCTCAGATCACTCCTACGAGCAGTACTTC.

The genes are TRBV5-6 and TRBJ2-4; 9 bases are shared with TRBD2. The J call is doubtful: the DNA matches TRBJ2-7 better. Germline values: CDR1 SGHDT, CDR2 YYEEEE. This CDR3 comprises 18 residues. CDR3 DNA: TGTGCCAGCAGCTTCGGATCGGGAACCGGGACTAGCAGGTACGAGCAGTACTTC. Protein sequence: CASSFGSGTGTSRYEQYF.

The DNA of the CDR3 is TGCGCCAGCAGCTATGGGACAGGGGGCCTCTATGGCTACACCTTC. This translates into CASSYGTGGLYGYTF. The genes are TRBV5-1 and TRBJ1-2; 12 nucleotides line up with TRBD1. Trimming took 3 bases from V and 4 from J; bases not matched to a gene: 4. Germline CDR1 is SGHRS and CDR2 is YFSETQ. The CDR3 length is 15 residues.

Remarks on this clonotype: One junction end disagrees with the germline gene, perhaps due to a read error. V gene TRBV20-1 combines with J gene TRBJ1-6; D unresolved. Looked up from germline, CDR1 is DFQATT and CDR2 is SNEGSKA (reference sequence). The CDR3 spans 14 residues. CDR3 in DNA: TGCAGTGCTAGGCCGGGCTCCCATAATTCACCCCTCCACTTT. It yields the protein CSARPGSHNSPLHF.

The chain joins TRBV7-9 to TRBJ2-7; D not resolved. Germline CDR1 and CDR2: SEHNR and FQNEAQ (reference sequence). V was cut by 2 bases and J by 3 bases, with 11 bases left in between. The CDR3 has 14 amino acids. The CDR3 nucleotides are TGTGCCAGCAGCTTACCGCGGAAAGGCTACGAGCAGTACTTC. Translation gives CASSLPRKGYEQYF.

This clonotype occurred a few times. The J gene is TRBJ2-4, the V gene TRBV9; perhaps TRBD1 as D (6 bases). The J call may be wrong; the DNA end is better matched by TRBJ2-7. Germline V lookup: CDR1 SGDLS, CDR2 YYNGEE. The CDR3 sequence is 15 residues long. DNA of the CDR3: TGTGCCAGCAGCGTAAATCCAGGGGATATCTACGAGCAGTACTTC. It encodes CASSVNPGDIYEQYF.